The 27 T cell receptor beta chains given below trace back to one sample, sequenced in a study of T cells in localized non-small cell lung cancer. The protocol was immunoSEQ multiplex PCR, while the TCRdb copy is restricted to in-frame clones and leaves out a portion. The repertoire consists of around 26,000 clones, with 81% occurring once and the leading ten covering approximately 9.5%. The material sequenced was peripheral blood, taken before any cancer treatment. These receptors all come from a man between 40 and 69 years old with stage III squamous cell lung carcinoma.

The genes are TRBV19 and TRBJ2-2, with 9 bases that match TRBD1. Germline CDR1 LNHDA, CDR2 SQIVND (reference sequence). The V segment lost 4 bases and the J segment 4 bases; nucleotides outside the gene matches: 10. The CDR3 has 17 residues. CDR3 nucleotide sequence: TGTGCCAGTAGTACAAAAGCGACAGGGGGAAGCACCGGGGAGCTGTTTTTT. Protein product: CASSTKATGGSTGELFF. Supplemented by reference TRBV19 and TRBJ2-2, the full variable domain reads DGGITQSPKYLFRKEGQNVTLSCEQNLNHDAMYWYRQDPGQGLRLIYYSQIVNDFQKGDIAEGYSVSREKKESFPLTVTSAQKNPTAFYLCASSTKATGGSTGELFFGEGSRLTVL.

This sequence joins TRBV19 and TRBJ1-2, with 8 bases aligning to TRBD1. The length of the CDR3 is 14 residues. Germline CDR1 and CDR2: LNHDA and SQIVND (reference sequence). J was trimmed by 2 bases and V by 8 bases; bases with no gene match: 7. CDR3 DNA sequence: TGTGCCAGTGTTGACAGGGGCACCAACTATGGCTACACCTTC. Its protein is CASVDRGTNYGYTF.

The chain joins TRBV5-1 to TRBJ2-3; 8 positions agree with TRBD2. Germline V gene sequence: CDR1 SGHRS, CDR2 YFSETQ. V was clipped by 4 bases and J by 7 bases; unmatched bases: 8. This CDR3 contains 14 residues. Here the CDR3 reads CASSGGLGLNTQYF. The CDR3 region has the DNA TGCGCCAGCAGCGGGGGACTAGGCCTAAATACGCAGTATTTT.

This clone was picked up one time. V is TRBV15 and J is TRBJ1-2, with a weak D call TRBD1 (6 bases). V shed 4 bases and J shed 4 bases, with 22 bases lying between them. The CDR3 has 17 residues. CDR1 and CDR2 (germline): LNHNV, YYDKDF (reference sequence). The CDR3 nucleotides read TGTGCCACCAGCACCTCGGACAGTGCGACGCGGGGCTATGGCTACACCTTC. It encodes CATSTSDSATRGYGYTF.

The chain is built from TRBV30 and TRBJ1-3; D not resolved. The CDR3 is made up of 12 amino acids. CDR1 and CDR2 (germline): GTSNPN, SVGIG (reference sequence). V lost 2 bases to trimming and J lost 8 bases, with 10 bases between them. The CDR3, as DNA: TGTGCCTGGAGTTCCGATCGGTACACCATATATTTT. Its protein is CAWSSDRYTIYF.

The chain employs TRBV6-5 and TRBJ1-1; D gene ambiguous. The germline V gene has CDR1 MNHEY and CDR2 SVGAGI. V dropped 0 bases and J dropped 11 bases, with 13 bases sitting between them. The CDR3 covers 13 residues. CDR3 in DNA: TGTGCCAGCAGTTACTCGGGCGCGAGTATTGCTTTCTTT. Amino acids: CASSYSGASIAFF.

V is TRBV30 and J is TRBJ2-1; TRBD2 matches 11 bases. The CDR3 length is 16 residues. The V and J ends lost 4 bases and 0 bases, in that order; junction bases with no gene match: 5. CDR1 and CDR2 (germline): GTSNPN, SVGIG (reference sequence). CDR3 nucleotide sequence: TGTGCCTGGATCCATACTAGCGGGAGCTCCTACAATGAGCAGTTCTTC. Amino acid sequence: CAWIHTSGSSYNEQFF.

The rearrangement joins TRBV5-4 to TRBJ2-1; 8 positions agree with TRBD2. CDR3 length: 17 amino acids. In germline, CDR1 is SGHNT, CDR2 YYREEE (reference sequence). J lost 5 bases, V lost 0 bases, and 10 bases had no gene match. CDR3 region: CASSLVLAGWSDNEQFF. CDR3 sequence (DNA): TGTGCCAGCAGCTTGGTTTTAGCGGGATGGAGCGACAATGAGCAGTTCTTC. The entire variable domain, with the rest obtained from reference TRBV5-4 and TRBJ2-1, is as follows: ETGVTQSPTHLIKTRGQQVTLRCSSQSGHNTVSWYQQALGQGPQFIFQYYREEENGRGNFPPRFSGLQFPNYSSELNVNALELDDSALYLCASSLVLAGWSDNEQFFGPGTRLTVL.

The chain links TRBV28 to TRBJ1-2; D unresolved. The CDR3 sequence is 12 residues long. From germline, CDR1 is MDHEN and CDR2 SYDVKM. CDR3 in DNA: TGTGCTTGCGCGGACGCTAACTATGGCTACACCTTC. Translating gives CACADANYGYTF.

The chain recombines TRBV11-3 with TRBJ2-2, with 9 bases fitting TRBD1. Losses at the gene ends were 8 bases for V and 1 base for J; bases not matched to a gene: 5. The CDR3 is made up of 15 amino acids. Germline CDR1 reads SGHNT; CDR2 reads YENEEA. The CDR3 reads CASRADRGNTGELFF. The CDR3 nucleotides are TGTGCCAGCCGAGCGGACAGGGGGAACACCGGGGAGCTGTTTTTT. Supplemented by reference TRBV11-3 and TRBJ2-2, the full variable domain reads EAGVVQSPRYKIIEKKQPVAFWCNPISGHNTLYWYLQNLGQGPELLIRYENEEAVDDSQLPKDRFSAERLKGVDSTLKIQPAELGDSAVYLCASRADRGNTGELFFGEGSRLTVL.

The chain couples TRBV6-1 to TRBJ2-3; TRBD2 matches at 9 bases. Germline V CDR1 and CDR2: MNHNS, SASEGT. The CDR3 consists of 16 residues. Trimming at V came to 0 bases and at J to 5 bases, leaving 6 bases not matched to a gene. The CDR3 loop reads CASSEAGGGAQDTQYF. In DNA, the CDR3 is TGTGCCAGCAGTGAAGCCGGCGGGGGGGCCCAAGATACGCAGTATTTT.

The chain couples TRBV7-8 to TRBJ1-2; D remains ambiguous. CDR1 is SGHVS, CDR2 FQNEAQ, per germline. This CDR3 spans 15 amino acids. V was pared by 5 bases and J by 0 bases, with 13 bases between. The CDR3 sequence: CASSRLDGTNYGYTF. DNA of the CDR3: TGTGCCAGCAGCCGCCTTGACGGAACTAACTATGGCTACACCTTC. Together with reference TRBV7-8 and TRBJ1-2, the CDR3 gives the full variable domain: GAGVSQSPRYKVAKRGQDVALRCDPISGHVSLFWYQQALGQGPEFLTYFQNEAQLDKSGLPSDRFFAERPEGSVSTLKIQRTQQEDSAVYLCASSRLDGTNYGYTFGSGTRLTVV.

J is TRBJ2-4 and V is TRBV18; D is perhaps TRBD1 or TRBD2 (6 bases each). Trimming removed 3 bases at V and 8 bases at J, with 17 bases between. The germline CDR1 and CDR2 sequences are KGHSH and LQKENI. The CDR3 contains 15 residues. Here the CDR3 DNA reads TGTGCCAGCTCACCCTCTCCGGGGGCAGGGGACATTCAGTACTTC. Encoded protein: CASSPSPGAGDIQYF.

The CDR3, as DNA: TGTGCCAGCAGCAACCGGGACTTCTCCTACGAGCAGTACGTC. Protein: CASSNRDFSYEQYV. The chain joins TRBV21-1 to TRBJ2-7; the tabulated D call, TRBD2, remains unverified against the DNA. TRBV21-1 counts as a pseudogene. The CDR3 length is 14 residues.

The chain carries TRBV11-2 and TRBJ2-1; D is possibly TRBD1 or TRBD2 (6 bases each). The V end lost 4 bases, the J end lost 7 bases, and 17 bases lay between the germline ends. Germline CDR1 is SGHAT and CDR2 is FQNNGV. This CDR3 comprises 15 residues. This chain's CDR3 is CASSYNRGPFNEQFF. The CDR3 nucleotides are TGTGCCAGCAGCTATAACCGGGGGCCCTTTAATGAGCAGTTCTTC.

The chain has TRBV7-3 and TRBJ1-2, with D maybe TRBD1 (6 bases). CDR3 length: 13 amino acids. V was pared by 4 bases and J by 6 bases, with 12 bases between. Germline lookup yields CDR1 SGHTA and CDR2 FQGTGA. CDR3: CASSSQGSDGYTF. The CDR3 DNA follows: TGTGCCAGCAGCTCACAGGGAAGCGATGGCTACACCTTC.

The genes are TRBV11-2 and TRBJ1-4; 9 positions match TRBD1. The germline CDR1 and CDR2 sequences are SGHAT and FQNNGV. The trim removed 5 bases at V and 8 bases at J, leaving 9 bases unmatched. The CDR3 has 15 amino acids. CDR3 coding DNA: TGTGCCAGCAGCCTCCGACAGGGGGACAACGAAAAACTGTTTTTT. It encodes CASSLRQGDNEKLFF.

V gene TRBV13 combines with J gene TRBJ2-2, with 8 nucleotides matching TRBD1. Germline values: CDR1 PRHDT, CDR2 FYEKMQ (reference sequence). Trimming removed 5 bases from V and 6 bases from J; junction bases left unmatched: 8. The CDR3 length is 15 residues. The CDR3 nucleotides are TGTGCCAGCAGCCCGTTGGCAGGGGGCTCCGGGGAGCTGTTTTTT. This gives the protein CASSPLAGGSGELFF.

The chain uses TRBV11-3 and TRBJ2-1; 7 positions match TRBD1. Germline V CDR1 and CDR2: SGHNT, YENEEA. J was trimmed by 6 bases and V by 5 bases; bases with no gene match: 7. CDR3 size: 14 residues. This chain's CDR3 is CASSHRDSVNEQFF. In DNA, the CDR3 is TGTGCCAGCAGCCACCGGGACAGTGTCAATGAGCAGTTCTTC.

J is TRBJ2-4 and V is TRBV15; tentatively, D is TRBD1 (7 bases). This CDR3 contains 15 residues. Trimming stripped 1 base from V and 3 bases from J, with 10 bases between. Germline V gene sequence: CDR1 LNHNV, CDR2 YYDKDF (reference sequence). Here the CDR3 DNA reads TGTGCCACCAGCAGAGGCGGGGACAGCAAAAACATTCAGTACTTC. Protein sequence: CATSRGGDSKNIQYF.

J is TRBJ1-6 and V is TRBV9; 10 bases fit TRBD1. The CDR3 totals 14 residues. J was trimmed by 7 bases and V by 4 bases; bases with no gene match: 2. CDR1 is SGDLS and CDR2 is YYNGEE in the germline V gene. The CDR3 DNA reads TGTGCCAGCAGCTGGGACAGGGGAAATTCACCCCTCCACTTT. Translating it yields CASSWDRGNSPLHF.

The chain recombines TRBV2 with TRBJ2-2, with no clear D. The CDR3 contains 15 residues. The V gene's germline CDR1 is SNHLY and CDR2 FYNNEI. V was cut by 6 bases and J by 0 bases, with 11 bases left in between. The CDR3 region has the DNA TGTGCCAGCAGGTCTGAACGAGCGAACACCGGGGAGCTGTTTTTT. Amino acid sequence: CASRSERANTGELFF.

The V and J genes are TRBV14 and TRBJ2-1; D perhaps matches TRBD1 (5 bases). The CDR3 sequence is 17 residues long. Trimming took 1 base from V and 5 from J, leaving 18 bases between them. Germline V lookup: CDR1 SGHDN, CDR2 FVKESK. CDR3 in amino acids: CASSQAIWQGLNNEQFF. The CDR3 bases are TGTGCCAGCAGCCAAGCAATTTGGCAGGGTCTTAACAATGAGCAGTTCTTC.

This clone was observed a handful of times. CDR3: CASIPQVEGAYNEQFF. The CDR3 DNA is TGTGCCAGCATCCCGCAGGTAGAGGGGGCCTACAATGAGCAGTTCTTC. The chain couples TRBV7-8 to TRBJ2-1; D might be TRBD1 (6 bases). This CDR3 is built from 16 residues. V dropped 7 bases and J dropped 2 bases, with 18 bases sitting between them. Germline V gene data show CDR1 as SGHVS and CDR2 as FQNEAQ.

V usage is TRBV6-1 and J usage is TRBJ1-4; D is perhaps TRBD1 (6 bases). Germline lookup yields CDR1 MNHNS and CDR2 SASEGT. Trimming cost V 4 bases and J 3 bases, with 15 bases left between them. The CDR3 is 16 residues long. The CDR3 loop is CASSGHRVLANEKLFF. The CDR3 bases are TGTGCCAGCAGTGGCCACAGGGTCCTAGCTAATGAAAAACTGTTTTTT.

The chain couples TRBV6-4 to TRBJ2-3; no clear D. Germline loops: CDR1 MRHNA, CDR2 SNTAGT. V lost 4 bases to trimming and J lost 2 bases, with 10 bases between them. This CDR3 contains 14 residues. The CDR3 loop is CASSAGRFTDTQYF. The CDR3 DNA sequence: TGTGCCAGCAGTGCGGGCAGGTTCACAGATACGCAGTATTTT.

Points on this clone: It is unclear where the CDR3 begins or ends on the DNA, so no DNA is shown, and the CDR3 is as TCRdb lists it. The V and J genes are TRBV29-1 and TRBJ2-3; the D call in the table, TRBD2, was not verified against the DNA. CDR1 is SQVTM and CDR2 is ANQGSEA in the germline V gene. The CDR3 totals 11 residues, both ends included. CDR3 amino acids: CSVADGSLEYF.